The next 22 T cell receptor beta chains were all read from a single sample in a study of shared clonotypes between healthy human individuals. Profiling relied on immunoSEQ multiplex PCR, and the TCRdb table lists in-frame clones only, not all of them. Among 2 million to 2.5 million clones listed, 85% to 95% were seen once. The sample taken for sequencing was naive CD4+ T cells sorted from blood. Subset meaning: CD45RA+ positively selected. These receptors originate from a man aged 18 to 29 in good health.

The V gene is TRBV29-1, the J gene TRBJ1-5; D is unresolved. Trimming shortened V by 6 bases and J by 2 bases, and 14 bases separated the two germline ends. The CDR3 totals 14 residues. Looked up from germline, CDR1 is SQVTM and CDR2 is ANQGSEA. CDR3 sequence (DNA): TGCAGCGTCGCCGAGAGTAGGGGCAATCAGCCCCAGCATTTT. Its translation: CSVAESRGNQPQHF.

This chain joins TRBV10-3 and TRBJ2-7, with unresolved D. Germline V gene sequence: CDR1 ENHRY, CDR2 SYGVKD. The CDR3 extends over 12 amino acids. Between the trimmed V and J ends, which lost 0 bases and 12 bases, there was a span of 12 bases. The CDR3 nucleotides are TGTGCCATCAGTGAGTCCCAGGTGACCATGTACTTC. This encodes CAISESQVTMYF.

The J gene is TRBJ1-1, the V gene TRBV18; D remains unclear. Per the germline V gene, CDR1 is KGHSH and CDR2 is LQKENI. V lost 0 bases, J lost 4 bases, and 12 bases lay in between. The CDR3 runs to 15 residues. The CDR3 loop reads CASSPPNQVPTEAFF. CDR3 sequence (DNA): TGTGCCAGCTCACCACCGAACCAAGTACCCACTGAAGCTTTCTTT.

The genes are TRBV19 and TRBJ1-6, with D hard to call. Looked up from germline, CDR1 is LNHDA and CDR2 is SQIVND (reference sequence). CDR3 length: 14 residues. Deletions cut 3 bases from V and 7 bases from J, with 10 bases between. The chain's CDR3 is CASSIVARNSPLHF. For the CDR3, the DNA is TGTGCCAGTAGTATTGTAGCCAGGAATTCACCCCTCCACTTT. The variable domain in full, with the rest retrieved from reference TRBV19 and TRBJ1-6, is DGGITQSPKYLFRKEGQNVTLSCEQNLNHDAMYWYRQDPGQGLRLIYYSQIVNDFQKGDIAEGYSVSREKKESFPLTVTSAQKNPTAFYLCASSIVARNSPLHFGNGTRLTVT.

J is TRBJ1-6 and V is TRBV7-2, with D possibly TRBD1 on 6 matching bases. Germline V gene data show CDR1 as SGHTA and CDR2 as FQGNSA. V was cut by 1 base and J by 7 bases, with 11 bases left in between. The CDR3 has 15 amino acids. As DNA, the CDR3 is TGTGCCAGCAGCTTAGAGACAGGACTGAATTCACCCCTCCACTTT. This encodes CASSLETGLNSPLHF.

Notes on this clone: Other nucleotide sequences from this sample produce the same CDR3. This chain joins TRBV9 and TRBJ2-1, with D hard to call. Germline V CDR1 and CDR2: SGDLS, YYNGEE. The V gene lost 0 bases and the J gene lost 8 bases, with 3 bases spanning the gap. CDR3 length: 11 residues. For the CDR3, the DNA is TGTGCCAGCAGCGTAGGGGATGAGCAGTTCTTC. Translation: CASSVGDEQFF.

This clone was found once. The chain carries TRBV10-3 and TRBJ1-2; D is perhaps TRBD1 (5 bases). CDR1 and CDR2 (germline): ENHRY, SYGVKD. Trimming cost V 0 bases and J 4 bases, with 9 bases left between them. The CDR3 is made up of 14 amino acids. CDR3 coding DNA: TGTGCCATCAGTGAGTCGCGGGGCCCCTATGGCTACACCTTC. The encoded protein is CAISESRGPYGYTF.

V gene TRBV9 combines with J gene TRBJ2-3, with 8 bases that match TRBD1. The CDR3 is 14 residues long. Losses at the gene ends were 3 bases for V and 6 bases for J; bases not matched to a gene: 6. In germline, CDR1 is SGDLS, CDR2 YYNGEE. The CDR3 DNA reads TGTGCCAGCAGCGCCGGGACAGGAGTGGATACGCAGTATTTT. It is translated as CASSAGTGVDTQYF.

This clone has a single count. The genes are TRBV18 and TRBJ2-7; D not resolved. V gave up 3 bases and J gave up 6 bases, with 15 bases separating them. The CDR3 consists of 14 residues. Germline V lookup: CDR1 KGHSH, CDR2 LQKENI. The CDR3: CASSPTYVASEQYF. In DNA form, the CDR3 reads TGTGCCAGCTCACCTACTTATGTGGCGAGCGAGCAGTACTTC.

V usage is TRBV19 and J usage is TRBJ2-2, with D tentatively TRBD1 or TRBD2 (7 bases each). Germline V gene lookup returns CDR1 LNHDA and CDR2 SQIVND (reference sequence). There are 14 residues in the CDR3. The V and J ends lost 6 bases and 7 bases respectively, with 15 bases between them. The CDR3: CASSTQGGLGELFF. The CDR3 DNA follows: TGTGCCAGTAGCACCCAGGGGGGGCTCGGGGAGCTGTTTTTT.

The CDR3 is CASSLTTHYEQYF. The DNA for the CDR3 is TGTGCCAGCAGCTTGACGACCCACTACGAGCAGTACTTC. This chain links TRBV7-9 with TRBJ2-7; D gene unclear. Trimming stripped 3 bases from V and 3 bases from J, with 9 bases between. Germline V gene lookup returns CDR1 SEHNR and CDR2 FQNEAQ (reference sequence). The CDR3 has 13 amino acids.

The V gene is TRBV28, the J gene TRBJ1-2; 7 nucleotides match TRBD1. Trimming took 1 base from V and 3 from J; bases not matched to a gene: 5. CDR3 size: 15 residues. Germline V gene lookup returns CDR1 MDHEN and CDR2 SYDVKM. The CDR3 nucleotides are TGTGCCAGCAGTTTATCAGGGACAGATTACTATGGCTACACCTTC. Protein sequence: CASSLSGTDYYGYTF.

DNA for the CDR3: TGTGCCAGCAGCTTAACTAGCGGGGTCTCCTACAATGAGCAGTTCTTC. Encoded protein: CASSLTSGVSYNEQFF. The J gene is TRBJ2-1, the V gene TRBV7-2; 10 nucleotides align to TRBD2. The CDR3 sequence is 16 residues long. Trimming removed 2 bases from V and 0 bases from J; junction bases left unmatched: 1. The germline CDR1 and CDR2 sequences are SGHTA and FQGNSA.

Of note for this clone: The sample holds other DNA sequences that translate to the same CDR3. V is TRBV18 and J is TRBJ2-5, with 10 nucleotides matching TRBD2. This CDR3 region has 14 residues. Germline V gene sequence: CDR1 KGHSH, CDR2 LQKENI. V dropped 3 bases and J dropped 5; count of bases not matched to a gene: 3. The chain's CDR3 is CASSPPGLAETQYF. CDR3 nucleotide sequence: TGTGCCAGCTCACCCCCGGGACTAGCGGAGACCCAGTACTTC.

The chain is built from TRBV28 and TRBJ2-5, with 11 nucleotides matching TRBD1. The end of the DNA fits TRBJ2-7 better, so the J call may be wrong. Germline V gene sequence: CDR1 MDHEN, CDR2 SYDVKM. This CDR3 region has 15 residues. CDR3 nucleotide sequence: TGTGCCAGCAGTTCTGCCGGGACAGGGGGCTACGAGCAGTACTTC. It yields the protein CASSSAGTGGYEQYF.

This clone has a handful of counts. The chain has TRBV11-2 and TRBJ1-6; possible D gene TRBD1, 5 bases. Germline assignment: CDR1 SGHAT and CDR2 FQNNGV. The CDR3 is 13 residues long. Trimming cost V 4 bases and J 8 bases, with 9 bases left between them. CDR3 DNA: TGTGCCAGCAGCTCCGAGGGGTATTCACCCCTCCACTTT. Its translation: CASSSEGYSPLHF.

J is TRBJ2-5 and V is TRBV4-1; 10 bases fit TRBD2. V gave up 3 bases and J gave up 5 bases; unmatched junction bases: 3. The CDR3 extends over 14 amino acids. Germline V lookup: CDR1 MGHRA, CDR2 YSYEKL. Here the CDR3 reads CASSQGTSEETQYF. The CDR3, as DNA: TGCGCCAGCAGCCAGGGGACTAGCGAGGAGACCCAGTACTTC.

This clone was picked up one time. The CDR3 DNA is TGTGCCAGCAGCTTATCTAAGTTCAAACCCTACGAGCAGTACTTC. This sequence encodes CASSLSKFKPYEQYF. V is TRBV11-2 and J is TRBJ2-7; D is unclear. The germline gives CDR1 SGHAT, CDR2 FQNNGV. With 2 bases removed from V and 2 bases from J, the gap between germline ends came to 13 bases. The CDR3 length is 15 residues. The entire variable domain, with the rest obtained from reference TRBV11-2 and TRBJ2-7, is as follows: EAGVAQSPRYKIIEKRQSVAFWCNPISGHATLYWYQQILGQGPKLLIQFQNNGVVDDSQLPKDRFSAERLKGVDSTLKIQPAKLEDSAVYLCASSLSKFKPYEQYFGPGTRLTVT.

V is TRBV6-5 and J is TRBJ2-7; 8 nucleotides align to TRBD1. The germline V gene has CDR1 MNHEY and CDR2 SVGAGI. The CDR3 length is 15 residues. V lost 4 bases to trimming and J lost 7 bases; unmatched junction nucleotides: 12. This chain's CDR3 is CASSFDWTGPREQYF. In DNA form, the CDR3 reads TGTGCCAGCAGTTTCGACTGGACAGGGCCAAGGGAGCAGTACTTC.

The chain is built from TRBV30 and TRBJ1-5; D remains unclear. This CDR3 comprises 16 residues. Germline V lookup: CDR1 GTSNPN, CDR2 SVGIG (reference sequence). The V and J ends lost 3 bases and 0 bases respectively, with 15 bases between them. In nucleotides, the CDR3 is TGTGCCTGGAGCCCGACATTGTCTTATAGCAATCAGCCCCAGCATTTT. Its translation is CAWSPTLSYSNQPQHF.

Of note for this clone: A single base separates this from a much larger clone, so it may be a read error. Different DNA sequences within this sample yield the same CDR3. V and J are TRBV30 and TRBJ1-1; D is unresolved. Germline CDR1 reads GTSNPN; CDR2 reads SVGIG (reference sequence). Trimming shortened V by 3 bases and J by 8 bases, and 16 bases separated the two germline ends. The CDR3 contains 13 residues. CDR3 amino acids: CAWSVTVAGEAFF. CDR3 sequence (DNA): TGTGCCTGGAGCGTAACAGTCGCGGGGGAAGCTTTCTTT.

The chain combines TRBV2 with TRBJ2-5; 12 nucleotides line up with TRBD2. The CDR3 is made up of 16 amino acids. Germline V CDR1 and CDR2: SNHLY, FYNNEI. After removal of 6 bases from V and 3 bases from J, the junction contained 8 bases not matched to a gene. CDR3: CASRNHRLAGEETQYF. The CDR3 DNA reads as TGTGCCAGCAGAAACCACCGACTAGCGGGAGAAGAGACCCAGTACTTC.